This T cell receptor (beta chain) originates from a study of blood T cells in healthy people across ages. Sample-barcoded 5' priming and a J-beta primer mix drove a second PCR of roughly 6 to 12 cycles. Each CDR3 protein is one row after TCRdb ran MiXCR on the 5' RACE reads. The data contain about 1.6 million distinct CDR3 sequences, roughly 30% of them singletons. This clonotype was counted many times. The germline V and J ends were trimmed by 7 bases and 12 bases, with 19 bases remaining between them. The CDR3 consists of 13 residues. The V and J genes are TRBV12-3 or TRBV12-4 and TRBJ1-5, with D tentatively TRBD1 (5 bases). The material sequenced was blood. The TCR comes from a woman aged 25 to 39 in good health. CDR3 loop: CASTERGGHGQHF. The CDR3 nucleotides read TGTGCCAGCACTGAGCGGGGCGGACACGGCCAGCATTTT.